These 24 T cell receptor beta chains originate from one sample sequenced in a study of T cells in women clearing cervical HPV infection. This table comes from immunoSEQ multiplex PCR, and its TCRdb copy is limited to in-frame clones, with some not included. The sample totals tens of thousands of clones. Sequencing was carried out using blood buffy coat. All receptors come from a woman between 18 and 70 years old with a cervical HPV16 infection that either progressed to CIN3+ or cleared (not recorded which).

A remark on this clone: The read falls 3 residues short of the CDR3 end, and the missing part is taken from the germline J gene. The chain combines TRBV2 with TRBJ2-2, with TRBD1 as a possible D gene (6 bases). This CDR3 has 14 residues. Germline lookup yields CDR1 SNHLY and CDR2 FYNNEI. The CDR3 reads CASRTGSGANVLFF. The sequenced CDR3 bases are TGTGCCAGCAGGACAGGCTCTGGGGCCAACGTG.

Turning to this clone: The read comes to an end 3 residues before the CDR3 does, leaving the germline J gene to fill in the end. The genes are TRBV5-6 and TRBJ1-6; 7 nucleotides match TRBD1. Germline assignment: CDR1 SGHDT and CDR2 YYEEEE. V trimming: 0 bases; J trimming: 10 bases; junction bases outside the gene matches: 4. This CDR3 is 14 amino acids long. CDR3 residues: CASSLEEGQSPLHF. The covered CDR3 bases are TGTGCCAGCAGCTTGGAGGAGGGACAGTCACCC.

Of note for this clone: The read stops 3 residues short of the end of the CDR3; the missing end is completed from the germline J gene. The chain links TRBV12-3 or TRBV12-4 to TRBJ2-7; 10 bases are shared with TRBD1. The CDR3 length is 14 residues. With 6 bases clipped from V and 4 bases from J, the junction kept 6 bases outside the gene matches. The CDR3 is CASRSGQGGYEQYF. CDR3 DNA, as far as it was read: TGTGCCAGCAGGAGTGGACAGGGGGGATACGAG.

As to this clone: The read is 3 residues too short to cover the CDR3 end, so that end is filled in from the germline J gene. The V call is TRBV30, the J call TRBJ1-1; D is ambiguous. The CDR3 length is 11 residues. Deletions cut 4 bases from V and 7 bases from J, with 10 bases between. Looked up from germline, CDR1 is GTSNPN and CDR2 is SVGIG (reference sequence). CDR3 DNA (partial): TGTGCCTGGAAGGACGGACTTGAA. Residues: CAWKDGLE. The whole CDR3 is CAWKDGLEAFF.

The DNA read from the CDR3 is TGTGCCAGTAGGGCACGAGGGGAGAGCAATCAGCCC. Protein sequence: CASRARGESNQP. The full-length CDR3 reads as CASRARGESNQPQHF. The chain is built from TRBV19 and TRBJ1-5; D may be TRBD1 (5 bases). The CDR3 end lies 3 residues beyond the end of the read and is filled in from the germline J gene. The CDR3 is 15 residues long. In germline, CDR1 is LNHDA, CDR2 SQIVND (reference sequence). The V and J ends lost 6 bases and 1 base respectively, with 13 bases between them.

The chain's CDR3 is CASSPKSGAYNSPLHF. The DNA read from the CDR3 is TGCGCCAGCAGCCCTAAGTCGGGGGCCTATAATTCACCC. The rearrangement joins TRBV4-1 to TRBJ1-6, with D possibly TRBD1 on 5 matching bases. The read finishes 3 residues shy of the CDR3 end, and the germline J gene is used to complete it. V lost 4 bases and J 2 bases, leaving 12 bases between the germline ends. Germline CDR1 reads MGHRA; CDR2 reads YSYEKL. This CDR3 comprises 16 residues.

Of note for this clone: The read finishes 3 residues shy of the CDR3 end, and the germline J gene is used to complete it. The V and J genes are TRBV18 and TRBJ2-2, with D maybe TRBD1 (6 bases). Deletions cut 4 bases from V and 8 bases from J, with 11 bases between. The CDR3 loop spans 13 amino acids. Germline CDR1 is KGHSH and CDR2 is LQKENI. The CDR3 protein is CASSRQDWGELFF. The CDR3 DNA, read in part, is TGTGCCAGCTCACGACAGGATTGGGGGGAG.

The CDR3 loop reads CASSIAVEGYDYTF. The DNA read from the CDR3 is TGTGCCAGTAGTATAGCGGTTGAGGGTTACGAC. The chain carries TRBV19 and TRBJ1-2; no firm D call. The read terminates 3 residues ahead of where the CDR3 ends, so the germline J gene completes it. The CDR3 runs to 14 residues. From germline, CDR1 is LNHDA and CDR2 SQIVND (reference sequence).

With respect to this clone: Coverage ceases 3 residues before the CDR3 finishes, and the germline J gene fills in the end. V and J are TRBV20-1 and TRBJ2-7; 8 positions agree with TRBD2. This CDR3 has 15 amino acids. V gave up 2 bases and J gave up 2 bases; unmatched junction bases: 8. The germline CDR1 and CDR2 sequences are DFQATT and SNEGSKA (reference sequence). This CDR3 reads CSARTPGGDPYEQYF. CDR3 DNA, as far as it was read: TGCAGTGCTAGAACCCCCGGGGGGGACCCCTACGAG.

A remark on this clone: The CDR3 goes on 3 residues after the read ends, and that part is filled in from the germline J gene. This chain joins TRBV5-1 and TRBJ2-2, with D perhaps matching TRBD1 (5 bases). The CDR3 is 18 amino acids. Trimming cost V 3 bases and J 0 bases, with 18 bases left between them. Germline-derived CDR1 and CDR2 are SGHRS and YFSETQ. Here the CDR3 reads CASSWKLRQISNTGELFF. The sequenced CDR3 bases are TGCGCCAGCAGCTGGAAACTCCGACAGATCTCGAACACCGGGGAG.

A word on this clone: The CDR3 end is not reached by the read, which stops 3 residues before it; the germline J gene fills it in. The rearrangement links TRBV7-9 to TRBJ2-7, with a weak D call TRBD2 (6 bases). Germline V gene sequence: CDR1 SEHNR, CDR2 FQNEAQ (reference sequence). This CDR3 is 14 amino acids long. Trimming shortened V by 7 bases and J by 4 bases, and 17 bases separated the two germline ends. This CDR3 reads CASTLGSGVYEQYF. The sequenced part of the CDR3 DNA is TGTGCCAGCACCCTGGGTTCGGGGGTATACGAG.

The covered CDR3 bases are TGTGCCAGCAGTCGTCGACAGGGGGCGGGCGAG. Amino acids: CASSRRQGAGE. The whole CDR3 sequence is CASSRRQGAGEQYF. J is TRBJ2-7 and V is TRBV27; 10 nucleotides agree with TRBD1. The sequence runs out 3 residues before the end of the CDR3; the remainder is reconstructed from the germline J gene. The CDR3 has 14 amino acids. The germline gives CDR1 MNHEY, CDR2 SMNVEV (reference sequence). V lost 5 bases to trimming and J lost 6 bases; unmatched junction nucleotides: 7.

Concerning this clone itself: The read falls 3 residues short of the CDR3 end, and the missing part is taken from the germline J gene. The chain combines TRBV5-1 with TRBJ1-1, with D hard to call. Germline CDR1 SGHRS, CDR2 YFSETQ. Trimming took off 1 base at V and 1 base at J, with 8 bases between the two ends. The CDR3 length is 14 residues. The CDR3 loop is CASSLTVPNTEAFF. The CDR3 DNA, read in part, is TGCGCCAGCAGCTTGACAGTCCCGAACACTGAA.

Notes on this clone: The CDR3 end lies 3 residues beyond the end of the read and is filled in from the germline J gene. The rearrangement uses TRBV2 and TRBJ1-2, with 7 bases matching TRBD1. The CDR3 sequence is 13 residues long. Germline V lookup: CDR1 SNHLY, CDR2 FYNNEI. This CDR3 is CASRLGTDPIYTF. The sequenced CDR3 bases are TGTGCCAGCAGGTTAGGGACAGATCCGATT. Complete variable domain (other parts from reference TRBV2 and TRBJ1-2): EPEVTQTPSHQVTQMGQEVILRCVPISNHLYFYWYRQILGQKVEFLVSFYNNEISEKSEIFDDQFSVERPDGSNFTLKIRSTKLEDSAMYFCASRLGTDPIYTFGSGTRLTVV.

The CDR3 reads CASSLVVRDTTNYGYTF. The sequenced part of the CDR3 DNA is TGTGCCAGCAGCTTAGTTGTTAGGGACACCACTAACTATGGC. The chain carries TRBV7-8 and TRBJ1-2; weak D call: TRBD1 (6 bases). The read comes to an end 3 residues before the CDR3 does, leaving the germline J gene to fill in the end. CDR3 length: 17 residues. Per the germline V gene, CDR1 is SGHVS and CDR2 is FQNEAQ. V was pared by 1 base and J by 0 bases, with 15 bases between.

On this clone: Sequencing ends 3 residues short of the CDR3 end; the germline J gene provides the rest. V usage is TRBV19 and J usage is TRBJ2-3; D is unclear. Trimming took 8 bases from V and 3 from J, leaving 12 bases between them. Germline V lookup: CDR1 LNHDA, CDR2 SQIVND (reference sequence). The CDR3 runs 13 residues. CDR3 sequence reads: CASGSGGTDTQYF. CDR3 bases read: TGTGCCAGTGGGTCTGGCGGTACAGATACG.

Remarks on this clone: The read halts 3 residues ahead of the CDR3 end, with the missing end drawn from the germline J gene. The V and J genes are TRBV4-2 and TRBJ1-6, with D possibly matching TRBD1 (6 bases). The germline V and J ends were trimmed by 0 bases and 2 bases, with 8 bases remaining between them. Germline lookup yields CDR1 LGHNA and CDR2 YNFKEQ. CDR3 length equals 16 residues. CDR3 sequence reads: CASSQERQAYNSPLHF. The part of the CDR3 DNA that was read is TGTGCCAGCAGCCAAGAGCGACAGGCCTATAATTCACCC.

A note on this clone: The read stops 3 residues short of the end of the CDR3; the missing end is completed from the germline J gene. V gene TRBV15 combines with J gene TRBJ2-1; 10 nucleotides align to TRBD2. Germline values: CDR1 LNHNV, CDR2 YYDKDF (reference sequence). The CDR3 loop spans 15 amino acids. V lost 5 bases to trimming and J lost 3 bases; unmatched junction nucleotides: 4. CDR3 region: CATSASGGGYNEQFF. The sequenced part of the CDR3 DNA is TGTGCCACCAGCGCGAGCGGGGGGGGCTACAATGAG.

Measured by frequency, this clone is medium-sized (0.01 to 0.1%). From the germline J gene comes the end of the CDR3, since the read stops 3 residues before it. The chain recombines TRBV18 with TRBJ1-2; D may be TRBD1 (6 bases). Trimming took off 6 bases at V and 3 bases at J, with 20 bases between the two ends. Germline V gives CDR1 KGHSH, CDR2 LQKENI. The length of the CDR3 is 16 residues. CDR3 bases read: TGTGCCAGCTCCCCCCGTACAGGGAGGGAGGACTATGGC. Residues: CASSPRTGREDYG. In full, the CDR3 is CASSPRTGREDYGYTF.

As concerns this clone: With the read ending 3 residues before the CDR3 end, the germline J gene is used to fill in that end. This chain uses TRBV5-1 with TRBJ2-3; no firm D call. The CDR3 is 14 amino acids. V shed 10 bases and J shed 3 bases, with 18 bases lying between them. Germline V lookup: CDR1 SGHRS, CDR2 YFSETQ. CDR3 DNA, as far as it was read: TGCGCCTGTAGCCTCTCCTCTGGTACAGATACG. Protein product: CACSLSSGTDT. The entire CDR3 reads CACSLSSGTDTQYF.

Notes on this clone: The read stops 3 residues short of the end of the CDR3; the missing end is completed from the germline J gene. Other nucleotide sequences in the sample specify the same CDR3. This sequence joins TRBV6-1 and TRBJ1-5, with D unclear. CDR3 length equals 15 residues. Germline assignment: CDR1 MNHNS and CDR2 SASEGT. V was pared by 1 base and J by 7 bases, with 14 bases between. The part of the CDR3 DNA that was read is TGTGCCAGCAGTGAAGACAGTGATAGAGGGCAGCCC. Its protein product is CASSEDSDRGQP. The entire CDR3 protein is CASSEDSDRGQPQHF.

As to this clone: Read sequence stops 3 residues before the CDR3 end, and the germline J gene provides the missing end. The genes are TRBV19 and TRBJ2-5, with D perhaps TRBD2 (6 bases). CDR3 length: 14 amino acids. The V end was cut by 3 bases, the J end by 4 bases, with 12 bases between. In germline, CDR1 is LNHDA, CDR2 SQIVND (reference sequence). The CDR3 DNA, read in part, is TGTGCCAGTAGTATTTTCACCGGGGGAGAGACC. This translates into CASSIFTGGET. In full, the CDR3 is CASSIFTGGETQYF.

As concerns this clone: A junction end diverges from the germline sequence, so it may reflect a read error. The CDR3 end is not reached by the read, which stops 3 residues before it; the germline J gene fills it in. The J gene is TRBJ2-2, the V gene TRBV6-1; TRBD1 matches 9 bases. CDR1 and CDR2 from the germline V gene are MNHNS and SASEGT. The CDR3 length is 13 residues. The CDR3 DNA, read in part, is TGTGCCAGCGGTGACAGGGGGACCAACGTG. It specifies CASGDRGTNV. The entire CDR3 is CASGDRGTNVLFF.

As concerns this clone: Read coverage stops 3 residues before the CDR3 terminus; the germline J gene supplies the remainder. This chain connects TRBV7-3 to TRBJ1-4; possible D gene TRBD1, 6 bases. CDR3 length: 15 residues. Germline V gene sequence: CDR1 SGHTA, CDR2 FQGTGA. Trimming removed 5 bases from V and 2 bases from J, with 12 bases in between. The covered CDR3 bases are TGTGCCAGCAGCGAAGGGGGGGCTACTAATGAAAAA. Its translation: CASSEGGATNEK. The whole CDR3 reads CASSEGGATNEKLFF.